This entry lists 22 T cell receptor beta chains sequenced from one sample in a study of early T cells in non-severe SARS-CoV-2 infection. TCRdb analysed the 5' RACE reads with MiXCR anew, one entry per CDR3 protein. The top ten hold about 17% of the sample, which has 30,000 to 40,000 distinct CDR3 sequences, 4.5% to 5.5% seen once. The sample was whole blood. The receptors were gathered from an adult who was a healthcare worker with PCR-confirmed SARS-CoV-2 infection or an uninfected control (not recorded which).

This clonotype was observed many times. The rearrangement uses TRBV4-2 and TRBJ2-3; weak D call: TRBD1 (5 bases). Germline CDR1 LGHNA, CDR2 YNFKEQ. The CDR3 totals 14 residues. The V gene lost 2 bases and the J gene lost 6 bases, with 12 bases spanning the gap. The CDR3 nucleotides are TGTGCCAGCAGCCAACCAGGGAACCGGGATACGCAGTATTTT. It is translated as CASSQPGNRDTQYF.

This chain connects TRBV5-4 to TRBJ2-3; 11 nucleotides line up with TRBD2. Germline V CDR1 and CDR2: SGHNT, YYREEE (reference sequence). Unmatched junction bases numbered 7, after V lost 0 bases and J lost 4 bases. This CDR3 is 17 amino acids long. The CDR3 nucleotides are TGTGCCAGCAGCTTGGCAGGGCTAGCGGGGGGTGCAGATACGCAGTATTTT. Translation: CASSLAGLAGGADTQYF. Full variable domain (missing parts from reference TRBV5-4 and TRBJ2-3): ETGVTQSPTHLIKTRGQQVTLRCSSQSGHNTVSWYQQALGQGPQFIFQYYREEENGRGNFPPRFSGLQFPNYSSELNVNALELDDSALYLCASSLAGLAGGADTQYFGPGTRLTVL.

Only a few counts were recorded for this clonotype. The genes are TRBV5-1 and TRBJ2-2, with D possibly being TRBD2 (5 bases). The CDR3 loop spans 14 amino acids. Germline assignment: CDR1 SGHRS and CDR2 YFSETQ. Between the trimmed V and J ends, which lost 4 bases and 5 bases, there was a span of 12 bases. CDR3 nucleotide sequence: TGCGCCAGCAGCCCTCGGGCGGGTACCGGGGAGCTGTTTTTT. Translation gives CASSPRAGTGELFF.

This clonotype was picked up many times. This chain links TRBV30 with TRBJ2-3; 11 bases line up with TRBD2. J was trimmed by 6 bases and V by 5 bases; bases with no gene match: 7. Germline CDR1 is GTSNPN and CDR2 is SVGIG (reference sequence). CDR3 length: 14 amino acids. The chain's CDR3 is CAWSLAGGGDTQYF. Written as DNA, the CDR3 is TGTGCCTGGTCTCTAGCGGGGGGCGGCGATACGCAGTATTTT.

This clonotype occurred many times. The chain employs TRBV20-1 and TRBJ2-5; 11 bases line up with TRBD2. The CDR3 has 18 amino acids. Germline V gene sequence: CDR1 DFQATT, CDR2 SNEGSKA (reference sequence). V trimming: 4 bases; J trimming: 1 base; junction bases outside the gene matches: 14. CDR3 nucleotides: TGCAGTGCTACCCGTCTTCTAGCGGGGGGCATTATCCAAGAGACCCAGTACTTC. The encoded protein is CSATRLLAGGIIQETQYF.

This clonotype was found a few times. The V and J genes are TRBV5-4 and TRBJ1-5; D is uncertain. V was trimmed by 4 bases and J by 0 bases, leaving 17 bases between them. Germline V gives CDR1 SGHNT, CDR2 YYREEE (reference sequence). The CDR3 has 17 residues. The CDR3 loop is CASSPTGIGYSNQPQHF. The CDR3 bases are TGTGCCAGCAGCCCGACCGGTATCGGATATAGCAATCAGCCCCAGCATTTT. Supplemented by reference TRBV5-4 and TRBJ1-5, the full variable domain reads ETGVTQSPTHLIKTRGQQVTLRCSSQSGHNTVSWYQQALGQGPQFIFQYYREEENGRGNFPPRFSGLQFPNYSSELNVNALELDDSALYLCASSPTGIGYSNQPQHFGDGTRLSIL.

The chain combines TRBV5-1 with TRBJ2-7; D gene uncertain. V was trimmed by 4 bases and J by 0 bases, leaving 14 bases between them. Germline V gives CDR1 SGHRS, CDR2 YFSETQ. This CDR3 comprises 15 residues. As DNA, the CDR3 is TGCGCCAGCAGCCCCACCCCTATCAACTCCTACGAGCAGTACTTC. It is translated as CASSPTPINSYEQYF.

This clonotype was recorded a few times. The chain employs TRBV7-2 and TRBJ1-2; possibly TRBD1 for D (5 bases). V lost 5 bases and J lost 2, with 12 bases in between. Germline V lookup: CDR1 SGHTA, CDR2 FQGNSA. The CDR3 loop spans 14 amino acids. In nucleotides, the CDR3 is TGTGCCAGCAGCCCGACAGCCGTAAACTATGGCTACACCTTC. Translated, it gives CASSPTAVNYGYTF.

The chain joins TRBV4-2 to TRBJ1-6; tentatively, D is TRBD1 (5 bases). Germline V gene data show CDR1 as LGHNA and CDR2 as YNFKEQ. V was trimmed by 0 bases and J by 6 bases, leaving 9 bases between them. The CDR3 is 15 residues long. The CDR3 reads CASSQDGGSNSPLHF. CDR3 sequence (DNA): TGTGCCAGCAGCCAAGATGGGGGGAGTAATTCACCCCTCCACTTT.

This clonotype has ten or more counts. This chain uses TRBV7-9 with TRBJ2-5; D is tentatively TRBD1 or TRBD2 (5 bases each). The germline V gene has CDR1 SEHNR and CDR2 FQNEAQ (reference sequence). The CDR3 totals 16 residues. Trimming removed 2 bases from V and 0 bases from J, with 13 bases in between. This chain's CDR3 is CASSLRGRWYQETQYF. The CDR3 coding sequence is TGTGCCAGCAGCTTAAGGGGACGGTGGTACCAAGAGACCCAGTACTTC.

This clonotype was seen a handful of times. This chain uses TRBV9 with TRBJ2-7; the match to TRBD1 covers 9 bases. This CDR3 has 15 residues. The germline gives CDR1 SGDLS, CDR2 YYNGEE. V shed 0 bases, J shed 9 bases, and the junction held 10 bases outside the gene matches. Written as DNA, the CDR3 is TGTGCCAGCAGCGTAGCCGGGACAGGGACTATGGCGCAGTACTTC. The encoded protein is CASSVAGTGTMAQYF.

This clonotype was detected many times. An end of the junction differs from the germline gene, which may be a read error. The gene calls are TRBV6-1 and TRBJ1-1, with unresolved D. Germline V gene sequence: CDR1 MNHNS, CDR2 SASEGT. The CDR3 loop spans 14 amino acids. CDR3 sequence (DNA): TGTGCCAGCAGGGAAGGTCTGTGGAACACTGAAGCTTTCTTT. This encodes CASREGLWNTEAFF.

This clonotype was picked up a small number of times. The gene calls are TRBV21-1 and TRBJ2-7. TRBV21-1 is deemed a pseudogene. CDR3 length: 11 amino acids. The CDR3 bases are TGTGCCAGCAGCAAACAAGGCGAGCAGTACTTC. It translates to CASSKQGEQYF.

This clonotype was picked up many times. The V gene is TRBV20-1, the J gene TRBJ1-4; D remains ambiguous. CDR3 length: 11 residues. Germline V gene data show CDR1 as DFQATT and CDR2 as SNEGSKA (reference sequence). V was cut by 3 bases and J by 12 bases, with 11 bases left in between. The CDR3 sequence is CSARDPFELFF. The CDR3 nucleotides are TGCAGTGCTAGGGATCCGTTTGAACTGTTTTTT.

This clonotype appeared many times. The chain joins TRBV2 to TRBJ2-1; 13 bases match TRBD2. The CDR3 sequence is 15 residues long. Germline loops: CDR1 SNHLY, CDR2 FYNNEI. The ends lost 7 bases at V and 8 bases at J; junction bases unmatched: 8. CDR3 DNA sequence: TGTGCCAGCAAATTGGGACTAGCGGGGAAGGATGAGCAGTTCTTC. It encodes CASKLGLAGKDEQFF.

Ten or more counts support this clonotype. The junction departs from the called germline gene at one end, perhaps through a read error. The rearrangement uses TRBV4-1 and TRBJ1-2; D is undetermined. This CDR3 region has 11 residues. CDR1 is MGHRA and CDR2 is YSYEKL in the germline V gene. CDR3 loop: CASSQGFLPSF. The CDR3 nucleotides are TGCGCCAGCAGCCAAGGGTTTCTACCTTCCTTC.

This clonotype occurred many times. The chain combines TRBV7-6 with TRBJ2-2, with D unclear. Germline V gives CDR1 SGHVS, CDR2 FNYEAQ. Trimming shortened V by 1 base and J by 1 base, and 13 bases separated the two germline ends. There are 17 residues in the CDR3. The CDR3 sequence is CASSLVAGPLNTGELFF. DNA for the CDR3: TGTGCCAGCAGCTTAGTCGCCGGGCCCCTGAACACCGGGGAGCTGTTTTTT.

The chain uses TRBV4-2 and TRBJ1-2, with 7 bases lining up with TRBD1. The junction had 3 bases not matched to a gene; V was cut back by 0 bases and J by 2 bases. This CDR3 contains 15 residues. CDR1 LGHNA and CDR2 YNFKEQ come from the germline V gene. The CDR3 sequence is CASSQEGQDNYGYTF. The CDR3 DNA is TGTGCCAGCAGCCAAGAAGGACAGGACAACTATGGCTACACCTTC.

This clonotype was recorded many times. The chain uses TRBV20-1 and TRBJ1-5; D perhaps matches TRBD1 (5 bases). The CDR3 runs to 12 residues. Germline values: CDR1 DFQATT, CDR2 SNEGSKA (reference sequence). CDR3 in amino acids: CSGRDGNQPQHF. Here the CDR3 DNA reads TGCAGCGGAAGGGACGGCAATCAGCCCCAGCATTTT.

Worth noting for this clonotype: A much larger clone lies one base from this, so it may be a read error. As the CDR3 is not closed by the conserved phenylalanine or tryptophan, this likely results from a read error. No DNA is shown, since the ends of the CDR3 on it are uncertain; the CDR3 is the one TCRdb lists. The rearrangement joins TRBV19 to TRBJ2-3; the table's D call of TRBD2 was not tested on the DNA. Germline CDR1 and CDR2: LNHDA and SQIVND (reference sequence). Ends included, the CDR3 has 10 residues. CDR3 residues: CASSTETLAL.

This clonotype was detected a few times. The chain uses TRBV6-6 and TRBJ1-2, with D possibly TRBD1 on 5 matching bases. The CDR3 runs 17 residues. V gave up 2 bases and J gave up 6 bases, with 22 bases separating them. Germline-derived CDR1 and CDR2 are MNHNY and SVGAGI (reference sequence). In DNA, the CDR3 is TGTGCCAGCAGTTACCCTCCCCGCCCAGGGAAAAAGGATGGCTACACCTTC. Translation gives CASSYPPRPGKKDGYTF.

This clonotype has just a few counts. The J gene is TRBJ1-4, the V gene TRBV6-2 or TRBV6-3; no firm D call. CDR1 is MNHEY, CDR2 SVGEGT, per germline. The CDR3 contains 12 residues. With 7 bases removed from V and 7 bases from J, the gap between germline ends came to 10 bases. This CDR3 is CASTRGIEKLFF. DNA of the CDR3: TGTGCCAGCACCCGTGGAATTGAAAAACTGTTTTTT.